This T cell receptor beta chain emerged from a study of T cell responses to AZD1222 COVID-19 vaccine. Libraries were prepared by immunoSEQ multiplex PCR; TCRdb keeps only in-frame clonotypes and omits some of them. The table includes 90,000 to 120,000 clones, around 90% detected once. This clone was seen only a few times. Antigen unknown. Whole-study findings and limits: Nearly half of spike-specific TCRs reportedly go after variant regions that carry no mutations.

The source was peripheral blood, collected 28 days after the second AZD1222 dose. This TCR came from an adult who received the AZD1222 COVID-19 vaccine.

The CDR3 coding sequence is TGTGCCAGCAGCCAATCAGGGGACGAGCAGTACTTC. It is translated as CASSQSGDEQYF. The chain uses TRBV16 and TRBJ2-7, with TRBD1 as a possible D gene (5 bases). Germline CDR1 is KGHSY and CDR2 is FQNENV. V lost 0 bases to trimming and J lost 5 bases, with 5 bases between them. The CDR3 has 12 residues.